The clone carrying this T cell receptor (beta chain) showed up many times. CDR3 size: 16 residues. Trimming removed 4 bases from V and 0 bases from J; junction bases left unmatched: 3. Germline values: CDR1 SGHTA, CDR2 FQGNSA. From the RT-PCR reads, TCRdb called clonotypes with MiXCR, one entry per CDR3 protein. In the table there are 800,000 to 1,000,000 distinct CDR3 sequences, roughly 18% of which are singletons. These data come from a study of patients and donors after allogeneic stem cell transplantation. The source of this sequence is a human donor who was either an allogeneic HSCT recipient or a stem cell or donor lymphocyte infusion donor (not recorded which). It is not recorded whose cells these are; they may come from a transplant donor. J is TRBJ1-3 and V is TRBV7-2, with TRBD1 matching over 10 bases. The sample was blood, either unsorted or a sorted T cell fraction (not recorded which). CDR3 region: CASSSGQGSSGNTIYF. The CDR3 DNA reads TGTGCCAGCAGCTCGGGACAGGGGAGCTCTGGAAACACCATATATTTT.